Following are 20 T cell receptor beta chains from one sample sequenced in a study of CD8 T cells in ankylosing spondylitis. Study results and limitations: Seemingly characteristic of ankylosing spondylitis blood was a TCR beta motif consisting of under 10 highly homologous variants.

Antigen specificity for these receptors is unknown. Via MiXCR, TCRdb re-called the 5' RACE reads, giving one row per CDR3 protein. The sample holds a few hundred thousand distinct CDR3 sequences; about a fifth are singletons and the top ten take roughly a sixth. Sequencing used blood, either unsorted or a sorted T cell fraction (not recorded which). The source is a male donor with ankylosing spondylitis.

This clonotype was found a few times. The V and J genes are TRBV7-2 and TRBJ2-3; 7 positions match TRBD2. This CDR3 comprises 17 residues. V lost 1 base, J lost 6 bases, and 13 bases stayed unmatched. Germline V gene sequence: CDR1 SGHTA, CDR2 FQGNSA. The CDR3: CASSLVGGLDRWDTQYF. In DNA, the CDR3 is TGTGCCAGCAGCTTAGTAGGAGGACTAGATCGATGGGATACGCAGTATTTT.

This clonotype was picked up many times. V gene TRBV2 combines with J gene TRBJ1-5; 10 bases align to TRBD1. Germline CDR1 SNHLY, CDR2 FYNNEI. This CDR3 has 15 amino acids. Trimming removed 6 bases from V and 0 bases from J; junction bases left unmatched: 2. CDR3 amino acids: CASRGQGPSNQPQHF. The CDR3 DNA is TGTGCCAGCAGGGGACAGGGGCCTAGCAATCAGCCCCAGCATTTT.

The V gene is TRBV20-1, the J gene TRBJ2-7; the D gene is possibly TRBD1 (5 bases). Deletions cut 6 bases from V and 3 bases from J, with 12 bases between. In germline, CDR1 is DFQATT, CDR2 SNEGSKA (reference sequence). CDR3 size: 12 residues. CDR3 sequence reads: CSAETDDYEQYF. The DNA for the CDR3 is TGCAGTGCCGAGACAGATGACTACGAGCAGTACTTC.

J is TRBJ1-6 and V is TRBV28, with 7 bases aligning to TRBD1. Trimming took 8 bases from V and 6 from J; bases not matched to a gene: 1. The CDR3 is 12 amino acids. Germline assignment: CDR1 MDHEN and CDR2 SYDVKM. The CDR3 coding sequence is TGTGCCAGCGGACAGGCTAATTCACCCCTCCACTTT. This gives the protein CASGQANSPLHF.

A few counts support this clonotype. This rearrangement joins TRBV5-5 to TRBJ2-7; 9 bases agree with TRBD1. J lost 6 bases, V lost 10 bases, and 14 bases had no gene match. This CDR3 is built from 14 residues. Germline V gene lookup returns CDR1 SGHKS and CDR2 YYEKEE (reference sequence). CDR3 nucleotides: TGTGCCTCTCGTACCGGGACAGGGTTCGGCGAGCAGTACTTC. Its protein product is CASRTGTGFGEQYF.

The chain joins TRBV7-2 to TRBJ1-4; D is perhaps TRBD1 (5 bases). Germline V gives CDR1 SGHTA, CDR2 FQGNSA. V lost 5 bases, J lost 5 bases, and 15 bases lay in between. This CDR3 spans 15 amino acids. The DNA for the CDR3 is TGTGCCAGCAGCCCGGCCGGGACGGAGAATGAAAAACTGTTTTTT. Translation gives CASSPAGTENEKLFF.

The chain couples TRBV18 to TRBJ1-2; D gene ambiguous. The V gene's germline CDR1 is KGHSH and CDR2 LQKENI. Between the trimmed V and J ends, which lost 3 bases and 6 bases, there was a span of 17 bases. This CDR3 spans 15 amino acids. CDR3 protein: CASSPPMRAPHGYTF. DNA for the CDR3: TGTGCCAGCTCACCCCCAATGAGGGCCCCTCATGGCTACACCTTC.

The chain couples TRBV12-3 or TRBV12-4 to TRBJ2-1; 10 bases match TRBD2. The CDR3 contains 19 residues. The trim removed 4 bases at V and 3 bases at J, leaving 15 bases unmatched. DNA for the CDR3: TGTGCCAGCAGTTCAAGGACAGCCGTCCTAGCGGGAGTCTACAATGAGCAGTTCTTC. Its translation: CASSSRTAVLAGVYNEQFF.

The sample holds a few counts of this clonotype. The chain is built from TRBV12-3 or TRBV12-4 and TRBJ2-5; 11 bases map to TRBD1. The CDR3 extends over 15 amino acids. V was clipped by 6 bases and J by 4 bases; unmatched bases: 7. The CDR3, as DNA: TGTGCCAGCAGCTGGGGGACAGGGGGTAGAGAGACCCAGTACTTC. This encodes CASSWGTGGRETQYF.

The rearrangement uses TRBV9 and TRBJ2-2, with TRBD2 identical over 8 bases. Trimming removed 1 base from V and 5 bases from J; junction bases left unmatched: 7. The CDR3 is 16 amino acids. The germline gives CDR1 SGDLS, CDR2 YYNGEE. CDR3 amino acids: CASSVSAGGGTGELFF. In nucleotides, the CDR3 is TGTGCCAGCAGCGTATCGGCGGGAGGCGGGACCGGGGAGCTGTTTTTT.

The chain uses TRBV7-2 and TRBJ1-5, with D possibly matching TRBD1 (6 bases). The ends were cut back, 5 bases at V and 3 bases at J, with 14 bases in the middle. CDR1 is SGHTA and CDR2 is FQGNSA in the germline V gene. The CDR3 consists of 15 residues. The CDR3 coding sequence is TGTGCCAGCAGCAACTTCAGGGGATTCAATCAGCCCCAGCATTTT. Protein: CASSNFRGFNQPQHF.

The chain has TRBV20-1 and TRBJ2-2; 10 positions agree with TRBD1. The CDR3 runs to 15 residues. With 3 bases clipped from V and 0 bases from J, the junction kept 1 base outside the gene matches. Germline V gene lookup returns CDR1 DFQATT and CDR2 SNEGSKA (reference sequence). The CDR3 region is CSASGQGANTGELFF. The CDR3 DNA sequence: TGCAGTGCTAGTGGACAGGGGGCGAACACCGGGGAGCTGTTTTTT.

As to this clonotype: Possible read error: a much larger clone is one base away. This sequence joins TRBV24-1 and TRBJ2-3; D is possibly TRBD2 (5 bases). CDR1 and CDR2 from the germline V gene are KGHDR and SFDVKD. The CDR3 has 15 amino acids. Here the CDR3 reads CAISDRTRRVDTQYF. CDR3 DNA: TGTGCCATCAGTGATCGGACTCGCCGGGTAGATACGCAGTATTTT.

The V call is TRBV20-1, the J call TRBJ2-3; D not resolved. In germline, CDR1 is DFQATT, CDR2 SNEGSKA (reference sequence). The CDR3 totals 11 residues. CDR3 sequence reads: CSTQRLDLQYF. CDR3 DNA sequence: TGCAGCACCCAAAGGTTAGATCTCCAGTATTTT.

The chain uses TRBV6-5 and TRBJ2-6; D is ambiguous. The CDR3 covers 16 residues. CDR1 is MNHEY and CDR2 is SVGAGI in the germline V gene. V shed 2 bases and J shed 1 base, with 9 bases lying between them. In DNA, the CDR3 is TGTGCCAGCAGTTACCGACCGGAATCTGGGGCCAACGTCCTGACTTTC. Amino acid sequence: CASSYRPESGANVLTF.

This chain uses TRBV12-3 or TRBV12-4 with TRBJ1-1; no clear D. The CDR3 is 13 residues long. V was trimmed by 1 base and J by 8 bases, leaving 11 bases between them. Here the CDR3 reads CASSLGVGAEAFF. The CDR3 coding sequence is TGTGCCAGCAGTTTAGGCGTGGGCGCGGAAGCTTTCTTT.

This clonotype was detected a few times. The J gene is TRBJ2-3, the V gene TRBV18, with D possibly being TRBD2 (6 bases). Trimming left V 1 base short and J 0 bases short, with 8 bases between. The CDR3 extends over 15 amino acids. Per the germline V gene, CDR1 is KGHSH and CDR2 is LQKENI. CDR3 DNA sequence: TGTGCCAGCTCACCACTAGCGGCTAGCACAGATACGCAGTATTTT. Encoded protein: CASSPLAASTDTQYF. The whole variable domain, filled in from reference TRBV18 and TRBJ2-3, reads NAGVMQNPRHLVRRRGQEARLRCSPMKGHSHVYWYRQLPEEGLKFMVYLQKENIIDESGMPKERFSAEFPKEGPSILRIQQVVRGDSAAYFCASSPLAASTDTQYFGPGTRLTVL.

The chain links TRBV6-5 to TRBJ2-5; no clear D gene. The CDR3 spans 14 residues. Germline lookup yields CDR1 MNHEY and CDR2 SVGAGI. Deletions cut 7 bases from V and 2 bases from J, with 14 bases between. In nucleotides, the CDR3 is TGTGCCAGCAAGTTGAGTCGGCCACAAGAGACCCAGTACTTC. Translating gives CASKLSRPQETQYF.

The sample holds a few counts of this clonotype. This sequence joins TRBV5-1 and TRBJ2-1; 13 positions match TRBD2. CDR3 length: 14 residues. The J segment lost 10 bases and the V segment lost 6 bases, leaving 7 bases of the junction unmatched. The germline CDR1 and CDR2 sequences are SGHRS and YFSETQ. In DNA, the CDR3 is TGCGCCAGCACCTGGGGGACTAGCGGGATGGAGCAGTTCTTC. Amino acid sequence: CASTWGTSGMEQFF. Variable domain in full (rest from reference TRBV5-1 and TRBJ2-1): KAGVTQTPRYLIKTRGQQVTLSCSPISGHRSVSWYQQTPGQGLQFLFEYFSETQRNKGNFPGRFSGRQFSNSRSEMNVSTLELGDSALYLCASTWGTSGMEQFFGPGTRLTVL.

The DNA for the CDR3 is TGTGCCAGCACCTTTAGGGGGACTCCAAACAATGAGCAGTTCTTC. Translating gives CASTFRGTPNNEQFF. V gene TRBV7-2 combines with J gene TRBJ2-1; D assignment may be TRBD1 or TRBD2 (6 bases each). V lost 7 bases, J lost 5 bases, and 18 bases lay in between. This CDR3 region has 15 residues. Germline V CDR1 and CDR2: SGHTA, FQGNSA.